This TCR beta chain was identified during a study of blood T cell repertoires in COVID-19. The table came from immunoSEQ multiplex PCR; TCRdb's copy has only in-frame clones and leaves some out. The sample shows about 350,000 clones, more than 70% of them seen only once. Trimming stripped 6 bases from V and 2 bases from J, with 11 bases between. CDR1 MNHEY and CDR2 SMNVEV come from the germline V gene (reference sequence). The CDR3 is made up of 13 amino acids. Material for sequencing was peripheral blood. The rearrangement uses TRBV27 and TRBJ2-7; D possibly corresponds to TRBD1 (6 bases). This clonotype was obtained from a woman between 55 and 75 years old with COVID-19, enrolled during active disease. CDR3 DNA sequence: TGTGCCAGCAGACTACAGGGTACCTACGAGCAGTACTTC. It yields the protein CASRLQGTYEQYF.